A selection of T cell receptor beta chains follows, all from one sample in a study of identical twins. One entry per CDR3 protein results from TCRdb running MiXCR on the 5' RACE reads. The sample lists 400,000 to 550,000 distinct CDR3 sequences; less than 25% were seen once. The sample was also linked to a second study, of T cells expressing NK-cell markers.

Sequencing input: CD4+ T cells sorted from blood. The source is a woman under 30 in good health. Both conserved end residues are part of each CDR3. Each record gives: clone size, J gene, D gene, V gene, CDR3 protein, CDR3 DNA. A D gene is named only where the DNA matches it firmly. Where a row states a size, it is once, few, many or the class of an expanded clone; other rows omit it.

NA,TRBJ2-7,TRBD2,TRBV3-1,CASSRTSRRYEQYF,TGTGCCAGCAGCCGGACTAGCCGGAGGTACGAGCAGTACTTC
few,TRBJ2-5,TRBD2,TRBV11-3,CASSSGGTVPGETQYF,TGTGCCAGCAGCTCGGGGGGGACGGTACCGGGAGAGACCCAGTACTTC
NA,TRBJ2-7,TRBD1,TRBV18,CASSPLGQGSNEQYF,TGTGCCAGCTCACCACTGGGACAGGGCTCCAACGAGCAGTACTTC
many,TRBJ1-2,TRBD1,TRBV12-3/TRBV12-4,CASSLRRQGKGYTF,TGTGCCAGCAGTTTACGACGACAGGGTAAAGGCTACACCTTC
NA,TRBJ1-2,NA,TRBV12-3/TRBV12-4,CASTGTNDYGYTF,TGTGCCAGCACCGGTACAAACGACTATGGCTACACCTTC
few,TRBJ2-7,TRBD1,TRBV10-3,CAISEGQGRGYEQYF,TGTGCCATCAGTGAGGGACAGGGAAGGGGTTACGAGCAGTACTTC
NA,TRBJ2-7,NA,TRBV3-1,CASSHGAGIEQYF,TGTGCCAGCAGCCATGGGGCCGGGATCGAGCAGTACTTC
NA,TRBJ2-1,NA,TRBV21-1,CASGQVIYNEQFF,TGTGCCAGCGGACAGGTCATCTACAATGAGCAGTTCTTC
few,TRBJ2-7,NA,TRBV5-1,CASSLERGAEQYF,TGCGCCAGCAGCTTGGAGAGGGGGGCCGAGCAGTACTTC
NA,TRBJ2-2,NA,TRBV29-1,CSVGQPSEAGELFF,TGCAGCGTTGGTCAGCCTAGTGAGGCCGGGGAGCTGTTTTTT
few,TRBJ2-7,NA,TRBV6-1,CASSEAGGAYEQYF,TGTGCCAGCAGTGAAGCGGGGGGAGCCTACGAGCAGTACTTC
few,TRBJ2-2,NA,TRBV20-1,CSARVTENTGELFF,TGCAGTGCTAGAGTTACGGAGAACACCGGGGAGCTGTTTTTT
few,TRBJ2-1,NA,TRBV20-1,CSARDAGLNEQFF,TGCAGTGCTAGAGATGCCGGGCTCAATGAGCAGTTCTTC
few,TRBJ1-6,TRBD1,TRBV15,CATSRKTGGNSPLHF,TGTGCCACCAGCAGAAAAACAGGGGGCAATTCACCCCTCCACTTT
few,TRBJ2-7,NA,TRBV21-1,CASSKAFGEQYF,TGTGCCAGCAGCAAAGCCTTCGGCGAGCAGTACTTC
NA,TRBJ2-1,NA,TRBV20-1,CSARPAGSYNEQFF,TGCAGTGCTCGTCCTGCCGGCTCCTACAATGAGCAGTTCTTC
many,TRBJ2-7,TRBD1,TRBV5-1,CASSLGTGAYEQYF,TGCGCCAGCAGCTTGGGAACAGGGGCCTACGAGCAGTACTTC
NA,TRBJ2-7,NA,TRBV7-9,CASSSEDYEQYF,TGTGCCAGCAGCTCTGAGGATTACGAGCAGTACTTC
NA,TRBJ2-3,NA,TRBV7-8,CASSPQGPGTQYF,TGTGCCAGCAGCCCGCAGGGACCGGGTACGCAGTATTTT
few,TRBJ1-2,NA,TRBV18,CASSPSVSGRGYTF,TGTGCCAGCTCACCATCGGTCTCAGGGCGCGGCTACACCTTC
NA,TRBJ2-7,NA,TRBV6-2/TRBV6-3,CASMSGEHEQYF,TGTGCCAGCATGAGCGGAGAGCACGAGCAGTACTTC
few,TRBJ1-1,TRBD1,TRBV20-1,CSAPPTGWTEAFF,TGCAGTGCGCCCCCGACAGGGTGGACTGAAGCTTTCTTT
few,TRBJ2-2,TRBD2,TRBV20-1,CSARPGLAGANGELFF,TGCAGTGCTAGACCTGGACTAGCGGGAGCCAACGGGGAGCTGTTTTTT
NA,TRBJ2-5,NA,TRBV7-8,CASKLETQYF,TGTGCCAGCAAACTTGAGACCCAGTACTTC
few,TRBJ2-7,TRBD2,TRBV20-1,CSARRGAEYEQYF,TGCAGTGCTAGGCGGGGGGCTGAATACGAGCAGTACTTC
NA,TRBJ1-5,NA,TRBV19,CASSPDRVSNQPQHF,TGTGCCAGTAGTCCGGACAGAGTTAGCAATCAGCCCCAGCATTTT
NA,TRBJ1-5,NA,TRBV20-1,CSASSGGDPLNQPQHF,TGCAGTGCTAGTTCGGGAGGAGACCCCTTAAATCAGCCCCAGCATTTT
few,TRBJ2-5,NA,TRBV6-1,CASGVGNSRTVYQETQYF,TGTGCCAGCGGAGTTGGGAATTCAAGGACCGTGTACCAAGAGACCCAGTACTTC
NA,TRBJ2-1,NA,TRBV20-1,CSARVRGDGAYNEQFF,TGCAGTGCTAGGGTACGGGGCGACGGGGCGTACAATGAGCAGTTCTTC
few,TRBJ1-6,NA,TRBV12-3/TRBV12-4,CASSFDDRNSPLHF,TGTGCCAGCAGTTTCGACGACAGAAATTCACCCCTCCACTTT
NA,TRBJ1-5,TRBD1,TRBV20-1,CSARGRTGGQPQHF,TGCAGTGCTAGAGGAAGGACAGGAGGCCAGCCCCAGCATTTT
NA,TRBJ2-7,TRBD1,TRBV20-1,CSAPGTGGYEQYF,TGCAGTGCTCCCGGGACAGGGGGCTACGAGCAGTACTTC
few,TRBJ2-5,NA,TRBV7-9,CASSSQGARGTQYF,TGTGCCAGCAGCTCGCAGGGAGCTAGGGGGACCCAGTACTTC
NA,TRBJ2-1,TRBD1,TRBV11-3,CASSGDRTYNEQFF,TGTGCCAGCAGCGGGGACAGGACCTACAATGAGCAGTTCTTC
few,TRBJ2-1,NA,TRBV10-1,CASRNPGQEQFF,TGCGCCAGCAGAAACCCTGGACAGGAGCAGTTCTTC
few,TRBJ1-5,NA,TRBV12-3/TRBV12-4,CASSMNQPQHF,TGTGCCAGCAGCATGAATCAGCCCCAGCATTTT
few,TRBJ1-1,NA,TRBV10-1,CASSASGVDEAFF,TGCGCCAGCAGCGCGTCAGGGGTAGATGAAGCTTTCTTT
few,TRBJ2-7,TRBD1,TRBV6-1,CASSLTGTGVYEQYF,TGTGCCAGCAGCCTTACCGGGACAGGGGTATACGAGCAGTACTTC
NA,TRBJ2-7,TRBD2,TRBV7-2,CASSFTVQREWYEQYF,TGTGCCAGCAGCTTTACCGTCCAGCGGGAGTGGTACGAGCAGTACTTC
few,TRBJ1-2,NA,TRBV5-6,CASSLAATYYGYTF,TGTGCCAGCAGCTTGGCCGCCACGTACTATGGCTACACCTTC